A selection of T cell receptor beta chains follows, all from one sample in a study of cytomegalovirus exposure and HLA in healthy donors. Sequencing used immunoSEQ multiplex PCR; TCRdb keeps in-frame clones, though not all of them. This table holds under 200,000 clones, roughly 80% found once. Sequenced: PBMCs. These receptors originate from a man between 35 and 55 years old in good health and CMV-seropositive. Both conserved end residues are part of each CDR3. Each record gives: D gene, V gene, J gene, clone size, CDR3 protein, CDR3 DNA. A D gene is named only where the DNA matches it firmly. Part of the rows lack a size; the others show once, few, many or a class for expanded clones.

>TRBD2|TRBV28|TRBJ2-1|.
CASSFGAGTYEQFF
TGTGCCAGCAGTTTCGGAGCGGGAACTTACGAGCAGTTCTTC
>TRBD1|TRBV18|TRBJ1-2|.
CASSPPIGQGAYGYTF
TGTGCCAGCTCACCGCCGATCGGACAGGGCGCCTATGGCTACACCTTC
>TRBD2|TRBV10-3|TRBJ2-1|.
CAIWTSLPGDEQFF
TGTGCCATCTGGACTAGCCTCCCGGGCGATGAGCAGTTCTTC
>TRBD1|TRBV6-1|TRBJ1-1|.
CASSERGVFGQGTIGTEAFF
TGTGCCAGCAGTGAAAGGGGGGTTTTTGGACAGGGTACTATTGGCACTGAAGCTTTCTTT
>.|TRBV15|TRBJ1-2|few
CATSRDEVGTPNYGYTF
TGTGCCACCAGCAGAGATGAGGTCGGGACACCGAACTATGGCTACACCTTC
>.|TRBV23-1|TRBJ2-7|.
CASTGPVGPATYEQYF
TGCGCCAGCACAGGGCCTGTCGGACCCGCAACCTACGAGCAGTACTTC
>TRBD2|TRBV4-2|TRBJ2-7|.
CASSQAGGGGYEQYF
TGTGCCAGCAGCCAAGCGGGGGGGGGCGGCTACGAGCAGTACTTC
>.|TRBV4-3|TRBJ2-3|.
CASSQGGSSGPTDTQYF
TGCGCCAGCAGCCAAGGTGGGAGTAGCGGCCCCACAGATACGCAGTATTTT
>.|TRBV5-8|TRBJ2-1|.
CASSLGLLANEQFF
TGTGCCAGCAGCTTGGGGCTTCTAGCGAATGAGCAGTTCTTC
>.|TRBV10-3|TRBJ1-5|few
CATNTRDNQPQHF
TGTGCCACAAATACTAGGGACAATCAGCCCCAGCATTTT
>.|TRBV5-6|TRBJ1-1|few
CASSLGGGMNTEAFF
TGTGCCAGCAGCTTGGGTGGGGGCATGAACACTGAAGCTTTCTTT
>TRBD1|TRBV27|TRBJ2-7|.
CASSNTGTGGHEQYF
TGTGCCAGCAGCAACACCGGGACAGGGGGCCACGAGCAGTACTTC
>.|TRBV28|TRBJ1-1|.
CASSSGGAGGGTEAFF
TGTGCCAGCAGCTCGGGAGGGGCGGGGGGCGGCACTGAAGCTTTCTTT
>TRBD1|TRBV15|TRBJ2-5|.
CATSVQGFQETQYF
TGTGCCACCAGCGTACAGGGGTTCCAAGAGACCCAGTACTTC
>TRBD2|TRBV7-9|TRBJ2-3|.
CASSLGRGTDTQYF
TGTGCCAGCAGCTTAGGGCGGGGGACAGATACGCAGTATTTT
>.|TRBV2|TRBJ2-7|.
CASRRGANYEQYF
TGTGCCAGCAGGCGGGGAGCCAATTATGAGCAGTACTTC
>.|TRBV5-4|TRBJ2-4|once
CASSLKFLAKNIQYF
TGTGCCAGCAGCTTGAAATTCTTAGCCAAAAACATTCAGTACTTC
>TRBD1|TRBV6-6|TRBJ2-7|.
CASSTHGTGENEQYF
TGTGCCAGCAGTACCCATGGGACAGGGGAGAACGAGCAGTACTTC
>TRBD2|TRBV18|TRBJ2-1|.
CASSPRRGGGSYNEQFF
TGTGCCAGCTCACCGCGGCGGGGGGGCGGATCTTACAATGAGCAGTTCTTC
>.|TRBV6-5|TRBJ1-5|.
CASSYLRDSNQPQHF
TGTGCCAGCAGTTACCTCAGGGATAGCAATCAGCCCCAGCATTTT
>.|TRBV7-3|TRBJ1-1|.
CASSPRPTRNTEAFF
TGTGCCAGCAGCCCACGACCGACAAGGAACACTGAAGCTTTCTTT
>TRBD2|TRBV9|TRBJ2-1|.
CASSTGLAGEGEQFF
TGTGCCAGCAGCACGGGACTAGCGGGGGAAGGTGAGCAGTTCTTC